The clone carrying this TCR beta chain was seen a few times. Its target is not known. Stated time point: after dendritic cell vaccination, including at tumor progression/relapse. The sample belongs to a study of glioma-infiltrating T cells after dendritic cell vaccination. As for the study in general: Patients received autologous tumor lysate-pulsed dendritic cell vaccination between about 2003 and 2013. Broader study findings: No direct clonality-survival link was found; a diverse polyclonal response may matter. Complete blood and tumor specimen sets were limited to few patients.

Primers: 60 V beta forward and 13 J beta reverse. Data came from immunoSEQ multiplex PCR; TCRdb stores just in-frame clones and leaves some out. This sample has tens of thousands of clones; 80% to 90% occur once, and the top ten carry around 2%. With 5 bases clipped from V and 6 bases from J, the junction kept 8 bases outside the gene matches. Germline V lookup: CDR1 MNHNY, CDR2 SVGAGI (reference sequence). The CDR3 is made up of 14 amino acids. The input for sequencing was blood, taken after dendritic cell vaccination. This receptor was identified in a human donor with glioblastoma. This chain links TRBV6-6 with TRBJ2-7; the match to TRBD2 covers 9 bases. The CDR3 region is CASSLTSGPLEQYF. DNA of the CDR3: TGTGCCAGCAGTCTGACTAGCGGACCCCTCGAGCAGTACTTC.